This TCR beta chain was sequenced for a study of control samples from healthy donors and cancer patients. This clone was recorded a few times. The table came from immunoSEQ multiplex PCR; TCRdb's copy has only in-frame clones and leaves some out. The table shows approximately 100,000 clones, with around nine tenths occurring only once. The CDR3 is 15 amino acids. CDR1 MDHEN and CDR2 SYDVKM come from the germline V gene. V lost 2 bases and J 1 base, leaving 12 bases between the germline ends. The sequenced material came from blood. The chain uses TRBV28 and TRBJ2-7, with unresolved D. The receptor's source is a man aged 30 to 39 in good health. This CDR3 is CASSLPGHGSYEQYF. CDR3 sequence (DNA): TGTGCCAGCAGTTTACCGGGCCACGGTTCCTACGAGCAGTACTTC.